Listed here is a single TCR beta chain. In the authors' workflow: Counts of nucleated cells, estimated from reference gene primer amplification, were obtained. This table comes from immunoSEQ multiplex PCR, and its TCRdb copy is limited to in-frame clones, with some not included. V and J calls and clone size follow that table, whereas D and trimming were derived from the DNA. The table records about 73,000 clones, about 83% of them present only once. V was pared by 5 bases and J by 1 base, with 9 bases between. The CDR3 is made up of 13 amino acids. The source of the sample is a study of blood T cell repertoires in COVID-19. Study overall: From the United States, Italy and Spain came samples of acute and convalescent COVID-19. The cDNA or gDNA used as material had been derived from T cells, B-cell-depleted T cells, or PBMCs.

The chain uses TRBV12-3 or TRBV12-4 and TRBJ2-7; D is perhaps TRBD1 (5 bases). The sample comprised peripheral blood. This receptor was identified in a man aged 50-59 years with active COVID-19. The CDR3 loop is CASSQTVSYEQYF. The CDR3 bases are TGTGCCAGCAGTCAGACAGTATCCTACGAGCAGTACTTC.